This TCR beta chain was profiled in a study of T cell repertoires in cytomegalovirus infection. About the research overall: Both CMV infection and a matching HLA type were indicated by public TCR beta signatures.

From germline, CDR1 is SGHRS and CDR2 YFSETQ. The length of the CDR3 is 14 residues. V was clipped by 4 bases and J by 2 bases, with 13 bases between them. A remark on this clonotype: The antigen is not known.

TCRdb called the reads again in MiXCR, with one record for every CDR3 protein. The sample includes more than 400,000 distinct CDR3 sequences, 26% seen only once; the top ten take approximately 13%. Study-level points and caveats: Ex vivo, HLA-C-restricted CMV-specific TCR beta clonotypes prevailed over the rest of the response. Cumulative frequency of public TCR beta families picked out carriers of CMV plus the relevant HLA.

The sequencing input was PBMCs. The V gene is TRBV5-1, the J gene TRBJ2-7; D is undetermined. The TCR was taken from a human donor in good health (CMV status not recorded). Some clones in this sample may be carry-over from other donors' samples. CDR3 nucleotides: TGCGCCAGCAGCCCTGACAAGTACCCCTACGAGCAGTACTTC. It encodes CASSPDKYPYEQYF.